The 24 T cell receptor beta chains below were found in one sample sequenced in a study of CD8 T cells in ankylosing spondylitis. Study findings and constraints: The study identified a TCR beta motif of eight highly homologous variants that appeared characteristic of ankylosing spondylitis blood.

TCRdb ran MiXCR on the 5' RACE reads and lists one entry per CDR3 protein. The table includes 450,000 or so distinct CDR3 sequences, roughly a quarter detected once. No antigen has been identified for these receptors. Sequencing was done on a sample of blood, either unsorted or a sorted T cell fraction (not recorded which). These receptors all come from a male donor with ankylosing spondylitis.

This clonotype has a handful of counts. The V gene is TRBV6-1, the J gene TRBJ1-2, with TRBD1 matching 8 bases. CDR3 length equals 13 residues. V dropped 6 bases and J dropped 8; count of bases not matched to a gene: 8. CDR1 is MNHNS and CDR2 is SASEGT in the germline V gene. This CDR3 is CASRQTGDEGYTF. In nucleotides, the CDR3 is TGTGCCAGCAGGCAGACAGGGGATGAGGGCTACACCTTC.

The gene calls are TRBV5-1 and TRBJ2-1, with 10 nucleotides matching TRBD2. The CDR3 runs to 15 residues. Germline trimming cut 4 bases from V and 3 bases from J; bases unmatched to any gene: 4. Germline loops: CDR1 SGHRS, CDR2 YFSETQ. DNA for the CDR3: TGCGCCAGCAGCGACGGGACTAGCGTCTACAATGAGCAGTTCTTC. Its translation is CASSDGTSVYNEQFF.

This clonotype was observed a few times. The chain uses TRBV7-2 and TRBJ2-3; TRBD1 matches 7 bases. With 11 bases clipped from V and 0 bases from J, the junction kept 5 bases outside the gene matches. There are 13 residues in the CDR3. Germline assignment: CDR1 SGHTA and CDR2 FQGNSA. CDR3: CAGGTVSTDTQYF. The CDR3 DNA reads as TGTGCCGGTGGGACAGTGAGCACAGATACGCAGTATTTT.

The chain has TRBV27 and TRBJ2-7; 9 nucleotides agree with TRBD1. V was clipped by 4 bases and J by 2 bases; unmatched bases: 6. The V gene's germline CDR1 is MNHEY and CDR2 SMNVEV (reference sequence). The CDR3 contains 15 residues. CDR3 DNA: TGTGCCAGCAGTTCTCCGGGACAGGGTCCCTACGAGCAGTACTTC. It specifies CASSSPGQGPYEQYF.

The rearrangement joins TRBV2 to TRBJ2-5; weak D call: TRBD1 (5 bases). Per germline, CDR1 SNHLY and CDR2 FYNNEI. This CDR3 spans 13 amino acids. Between the trimmed V and J ends, which lost 7 bases and 2 bases, there was a span of 11 bases. In nucleotides, the CDR3 is TGTGCCAGCATGCAGGGCAATCAAGAGACCCAGTACTTC. Protein product: CASMQGNQETQYF.

The rearrangement links TRBV6-6 to TRBJ1-2; D call uncertain. The germline gives CDR1 MNHNY, CDR2 SVGAGI (reference sequence). Trimming pared 3 bases from V and 9 bases from J, leaving 14 bases between. The length of the CDR3 is 13 residues. This CDR3 reads CASSYGETGSYTF. In DNA, the CDR3 is TGTGCCAGCAGTTATGGGGAGACGGGTAGCTACACCTTC.

The chain combines TRBV7-9 with TRBJ2-7; 7 nucleotides agree with TRBD2. V trimming: 11 bases; J trimming: 4 bases; junction bases outside the gene matches: 8. Germline values: CDR1 SEHNR, CDR2 FQNEAQ (reference sequence). This CDR3 has 12 amino acids. The CDR3 here is CAVGEGRYEQYV. As DNA, the CDR3 is TGTGCCGTCGGGGAGGGGCGGTACGAGCAGTACGTC.

This clonotype was seen only a few times. V and J are TRBV27 and TRBJ2-1; maybe TRBD1 (5 bases). This CDR3 has 15 residues. With 3 bases removed from V and 9 bases from J, the gap between germline ends came to 18 bases. CDR1 MNHEY and CDR2 SMNVEV come from the germline V gene (reference sequence). The CDR3 bases are TGTGCCAGCAGTTTTATGGACAAAGGTAGGCCTGAGCAGTTCTTC. Its protein is CASSFMDKGRPEQFF.

J is TRBJ1-2 and V is TRBV10-3, with D uncertain. V was pared by 0 bases and J by 2 bases, with 10 bases between. CDR1 and CDR2 from the germline V gene are ENHRY and SYGVKD. The CDR3 sequence is 15 residues long. CDR3 coding DNA: TGTGCCATCAGTGAGTCGGCAACCAGGAACTATGGCTACACCTTC. It translates to CAISESATRNYGYTF.

This clonotype has more than one count but fewer than ten. V and J are TRBV7-8 and TRBJ2-2; perhaps D is TRBD1 or TRBD2 (5 bases each). Germline CDR1 and CDR2: SGHVS and FQNEAQ. The CDR3 has 15 amino acids. V was cut by 5 bases and J by 6 bases, with 16 bases left in between. CDR3 nucleotides: TGTGCCAGCAGCCCCCCTAGGTTGGGGGCCGGGGAGCTGTTTTTT. Protein product: CASSPPRLGAGELFF.

This clonotype has more than one count but fewer than ten. The gene calls are TRBV25-1 and TRBJ2-2; D may be TRBD2 (5 bases). The V gene lost 1 base and the J gene lost 9 bases, with 12 bases spanning the gap. Germline V gene lookup returns CDR1 MGHDK and CDR2 SYGVNS. The length of the CDR3 is 14 residues. CDR3 amino acids: CASSESSERRELFF. As DNA, the CDR3 is TGTGCCAGCAGTGAATCCTCCGAGCGGAGGGAGCTGTTTTTT.

This chain connects TRBV27 to TRBJ2-1; 9 nucleotides match TRBD2. The CDR3 loop spans 18 amino acids. Germline V gene data show CDR1 as MNHEY and CDR2 as SMNVEV (reference sequence). V shed 5 bases and J 7 bases; nucleotides not matched to a gene: 18. CDR3 amino acids: CASSPFLGIAGERNEQFF. The CDR3 nucleotides are TGTGCCAGCAGTCCCTTCTTAGGGATAGCGGGAGAACGGAATGAGCAGTTCTTC.

This clonotype appeared many times. The CDR3 bases are TGTGCCAGCGTGACAGGGGCAACTAATGAAAAACTGTTTTTT. This translates into CASVTGATNEKLFF. V is TRBV28 and J is TRBJ1-4, with TRBD1 matching over 8 bases. Per the germline V gene, CDR1 is MDHEN and CDR2 is SYDVKM. CDR3 size: 14 residues. The junction had 2 bases not matched to a gene; V was cut back by 8 bases and J by 0 bases.

This clonotype was observed a handful of times. V and J are TRBV2 and TRBJ1-2, with D possibly matching TRBD1 (6 bases). Germline CDR1 reads SNHLY; CDR2 reads FYNNEI. Trimming took 8 bases from V and 3 from J, leaving 13 bases between them. The CDR3 contains 13 residues. CDR3 region: CASFQKGDYGYTF. CDR3 nucleotide sequence: TGTGCCAGCTTCCAGAAGGGGGACTATGGCTACACCTTC.

This clonotype was observed a single time. This chain joins TRBV20-1 and TRBJ2-1, with D possibly matching TRBD1 (5 bases). Trimming took off 0 bases at V and 10 bases at J, with 10 bases between the two ends. Germline V gene data show CDR1 as DFQATT and CDR2 as SNEGSKA (reference sequence). The CDR3 loop spans 12 amino acids. The CDR3 DNA sequence: TGCAGTGCTAGAGATCTGGGGCGGGAGCAGTTCTTC. This codes for CSARDLGREQFF.

In this sample, this clonotype turned up a few times. The chain is built from TRBV20-1 and TRBJ2-3, with a tentative D call TRBD2 (6 bases). V was cut by 7 bases and J by 2 bases, with 19 bases left in between. CDR1 is DFQATT and CDR2 is SNEGSKA in the germline V gene (reference sequence). CDR3 length equals 15 residues. This CDR3 is CSVNKGGISTDTQYF. In DNA form, the CDR3 reads TGCAGTGTAAACAAGGGAGGAATTTCCACAGATACGCAGTATTTT.

This rearrangement joins TRBV20-1 to TRBJ2-1; D possibly corresponds to TRBD2 (6 bases). V was clipped by 0 bases and J by 10 bases, with 19 bases between them. This CDR3 is built from 15 residues. The germline V gene has CDR1 DFQATT and CDR2 SNEGSKA (reference sequence). In DNA form, the CDR3 reads TGCAGTGCTAGAGAAGGGAGATTTAGCGGAAGCGAGCAGTTCTTC. This codes for CSAREGRFSGSEQFF.

The J gene is TRBJ1-4, the V gene TRBV5-1; TRBD1 is a possible D gene (6 bases). Trimming took off 4 bases at V and 1 base at J, with 8 bases between the two ends. Germline-derived CDR1 and CDR2 are SGHRS and YFSETQ. The CDR3 totals 14 residues. The CDR3 coding sequence is TGCGCCAGCAGCAGGGGACAAACTAATGAAAAACTGTTTTTT. It translates to CASSRGQTNEKLFF.

This chain connects TRBV25-1 to TRBJ2-1; D might be TRBD2 (6 bases). Germline V CDR1 and CDR2: MGHDK, SYGVNS. V lost 4 bases and J 1 base, leaving 8 bases between the germline ends. This CDR3 has 14 amino acids. CDR3 sequence (DNA): TGTGCCAGCAGTGCCGGGGGATCCTACAATGAGCAGTTCTTC. Its translation is CASSAGGSYNEQFF. Combining the CDR3 with reference TRBV25-1 and TRBJ2-1 gives the whole variable domain EADIYQTPRYLVIGTGKKITLECSQTMGHDKMYWYQQDPGMELHLIHYSYGVNSTEKGDLSSESTVSRIRTEHFPLTLESARPSHTSQYLCASSAGGSYNEQFFGPGTRLTVL.

In this sample, this clonotype turned up a few times. This chain links TRBV7-2 with TRBJ2-2; D uncertain. The V and J ends lost 4 bases and 4 bases respectively, with 16 bases between them. In germline, CDR1 is SGHTA, CDR2 FQGNSA. The CDR3 runs to 16 residues. CDR3 nucleotide sequence: TGTGCCAGCAGCTCGGCAACTTACACCTTCACCGGGGAGCTGTTTTTT. This codes for CASSSATYTFTGELFF.

This clonotype has a count of ten or more. The chain has TRBV24-1 and TRBJ2-1, with TRBD2 identical over 8 bases. J gave up 2 bases and V 4 bases, and 6 bases lay outside the gene matches. CDR1 and CDR2 (germline): KGHDR, SFDVKD. CDR3 length: 16 amino acids. The CDR3 loop is CATSESGSFPYNEQFF. The CDR3 DNA is TGTGCCACCAGTGAAAGCGGGAGTTTCCCCTACAATGAGCAGTTCTTC.

This clonotype turned up a few times. This sequence joins TRBV20-1 and TRBJ2-7; TRBD1 is a possible D gene (6 bases). The CDR3 consists of 15 residues. Trimming took off 3 bases at V and 1 base at J, with 16 bases between the two ends. Germline V CDR1 and CDR2: DFQATT, SNEGSKA (reference sequence). CDR3 sequence reads: CSASPFRTASYEQYF. Here the CDR3 DNA reads TGCAGTGCTAGTCCCTTTCGGACAGCGTCCTACGAGCAGTACTTC.

The V and J genes are TRBV7-9 and TRBJ2-1, with 12 bases aligning to TRBD2. This CDR3 contains 15 residues. In germline, CDR1 is SEHNR, CDR2 FQNEAQ (reference sequence). J was trimmed by 9 bases and V by 4 bases; bases with no gene match: 7. The CDR3 protein is CASSSLAGGGSEQFF. For the CDR3, the DNA is TGTGCCAGCAGCTCACTAGCGGGAGGAGGGAGTGAGCAGTTCTTC.

This clonotype was found a few times. This chain joins TRBV3-1 and TRBJ2-1, with 9 bases fitting TRBD1. With V trimmed by 4 bases and J by 6 bases, 7 bases remained unmatched. In germline, CDR1 is LGHDT, CDR2 YNNKEL (reference sequence). This CDR3 comprises 15 residues. The CDR3 region has the DNA TGTGCCAGCAGCCCGGGGACAGGGCGTTTCAATGAGCAGTTCTTC. Amino acid sequence: CASSPGTGRFNEQFF.